A selection of T cell receptor beta chains follows, all from one sample in a study of CD8+CD57+ T cells in acquired aplastic anemia. TCRdb redid the calling of the reads with MiXCR, one entry per CDR3 protein. The table lists around 500,000 distinct CDR3 sequences, more than 25% of them singletons. Source material: sorted CD4+, CD8+, or CD8+CD57+ T cells (not recorded which) from PBMCs. The receptors were sampled from a human donor with aplastic anemia. The CDR3 runs from the conserved cysteine through the conserved F or W. Each record gives: D gene, CDR3 length, J gene, V gene, clone size, CDR3 DNA, CDR3 protein. The D gene is left open where the match is weak. Clone size appears in some rows only: once, few, many, or a class for an expanded clone.

d_gene: -
len: 14
j_gene: TRBJ1-1
v_gene: TRBV6-2/TRBV6-3
abundance: -
CDR3nt: TGTGCCAGCAGTTATTCTGACAGGCCCACTGAAGCTTTCTTT
CDR3aa: CASSYSDRPTEAFF

d_gene: TRBD1
len: 14
j_gene: TRBJ1-1
v_gene: TRBV29-1
abundance: -
CDR3nt: TGCAGCGTTGAAACAGGGGGTATGAACACTGAAGCTTTCTTT
CDR3aa: CSVETGGMNTEAFF

d_gene: TRBD1
len: 14
j_gene: TRBJ2-7
v_gene: TRBV10-3
abundance: -
CDR3nt: TGTGCCAGCAGAAGGACAGGAGGAGATTACGAGCAGTACTTC
CDR3aa: CASRRTGGDYEQYF

d_gene: -
len: 13
j_gene: TRBJ2-1
v_gene: TRBV19
abundance: many
CDR3nt: TGTGCCAGTAGTATAGTCGCTGGCGGAGAGCAGTTCTTC
CDR3aa: CASSIVAGGEQFF

d_gene: -
len: 18
j_gene: TRBJ1-3
v_gene: TRBV4-2
abundance: few
CDR3nt: TGTGCCAGCAGCCAAGAGGCCTTCTCCAGCAGATCCGGAAACACCATATATTTT
CDR3aa: CASSQEAFSSRSGNTIYF

d_gene: -
len: 14
j_gene: TRBJ2-5
v_gene: TRBV15
abundance: -
CDR3nt: TGTGCCACCAGCAGAGATTCTGGGGGAGAGACCCAGTACTTC
CDR3aa: CATSRDSGGETQYF

d_gene: TRBD1
len: 17
j_gene: TRBJ1-2
v_gene: TRBV5-1
abundance: -
CDR3nt: TGCGCCAGCAGCTTGGAGGTTTGGACAGGCGGGGAGTATGGCTACACCTTC
CDR3aa: CASSLEVWTGGEYGYTF

d_gene: -
len: 13
j_gene: TRBJ1-2
v_gene: TRBV2
abundance: many
CDR3nt: TGTGCCAGCAGCACCGGGACATTCTATGGCTACACCTTC
CDR3aa: CASSTGTFYGYTF

d_gene: -
len: 15
j_gene: TRBJ1-2
v_gene: TRBV7-8
abundance: many
CDR3nt: TGTGCCAGCAGCTTAGTCAGGGACCATAACTATGGCTACACCTTC
CDR3aa: CASSLVRDHNYGYTF

d_gene: -
len: 16
j_gene: TRBJ1-2
v_gene: TRBV4-2
abundance: many
CDR3nt: TGTGCCAGCAGCCCACCCGCAGCAATTTCTAACTATGGCTACACCTTC
CDR3aa: CASSPPAAISNYGYTF

d_gene: TRBD1
len: 17
j_gene: TRBJ2-5
v_gene: TRBV9
abundance: few
CDR3nt: TGTGCCAGCAGCGGTCCCGCTACAGGGGGTGGAGGAGAGACCCAGTACTTC
CDR3aa: CASSGPATGGGGETQYF

d_gene: -
len: 12
j_gene: TRBJ1-5
v_gene: TRBV6-5
abundance: few
CDR3nt: TGTGCCAGCAGTTCGTTGGATCAGCCCCAGCATTTT
CDR3aa: CASSSLDQPQHF

d_gene: TRBD1
len: 18
j_gene: TRBJ1-2
v_gene: TRBV4-2
abundance: -
CDR3nt: TGTGCCAGCAGCCAAGAACGGGCAGGGGGCGTGTCGGACTATGGCTACACCTTC
CDR3aa: CASSQERAGGVSDYGYTF

d_gene: TRBD2
len: 14
j_gene: TRBJ2-7
v_gene: TRBV7-8
abundance: -
CDR3nt: TGTGCCAGCAGCTTACGGGGGGGGGACTACGAGCAGTGCTTC
CDR3aa: CASSLRGGDYEQCF

d_gene: -
len: 13
j_gene: TRBJ1-1
v_gene: TRBV5-1
abundance: -
CDR3nt: TGCGCCAGCAGCTTGGAGCCAGGTACTGAAGCTTTCTTT
CDR3aa: CASSLEPGTEAFF

d_gene: -
len: 14
j_gene: TRBJ1-5
v_gene: TRBV12-3/TRBV12-4
abundance: -
CDR3nt: TGTGCCAGCAGTGCCTCCGGGGCCTATCAGCCCCAGCATTTT
CDR3aa: CASSASGAYQPQHF

d_gene: -
len: 15
j_gene: TRBJ1-5
v_gene: TRBV19
abundance: -
CDR3nt: TGTGCCTGGAGTGTGGATGGACAGCTCTATCAGCCCCAGCATTTT
CDR3aa: CAWSVDGQLYQPQHF

d_gene: -
len: 14
j_gene: TRBJ1-3
v_gene: TRBV7-9
abundance: -
CDR3nt: TGTGCCAGCAGCTTGAAAAGATCCGGAAACACCATATATTTT
CDR3aa: CASSLKRSGNTIYF

d_gene: TRBD1
len: 13
j_gene: TRBJ2-3
v_gene: TRBV5-1
abundance: few
CDR3nt: TGCGCCAGCCAAGGACAGGGGGCAGATACGCAGTATTTT
CDR3aa: CASQGQGADTQYF

d_gene: -
len: 14
j_gene: TRBJ1-2
v_gene: TRBV27
abundance: -
CDR3nt: TGTGCCAGCAGTTTATCAGGGTCTAACTATGGCTACACCTTC
CDR3aa: CASSLSGSNYGYTF

d_gene: TRBD1
len: 13
j_gene: TRBJ1-1
v_gene: TRBV6-1
abundance: -
CDR3nt: TGTGCCAGCAGTCGGACAGGGGAGGCTGAAGCTTTCTTT
CDR3aa: CASSRTGEAEAFF

d_gene: -
len: 15
j_gene: TRBJ2-4
v_gene: TRBV7-2
abundance: -
CDR3nt: TGTGCCAGCAGCTTAGCGGGGTCGGGCAAAAACATTCAGTACTTC
CDR3aa: CASSLAGSGKNIQYF

d_gene: TRBD1
len: 16
j_gene: TRBJ1-5
v_gene: TRBV20-1
abundance: -
CDR3nt: TGCAGTGCTTACCGGGACAGGGGGTTTCGTGATCAGCCCCAGCATTTT
CDR3aa: CSAYRDRGFRDQPQHF

d_gene: -
len: 14
j_gene: TRBJ2-1
v_gene: TRBV5-6
abundance: few
CDR3nt: TGTGCCAGCAGCCTCCCAGGACAGTACAATGAGCAGTTCTTC
CDR3aa: CASSLPGQYNEQFF

d_gene: -
len: 13
j_gene: TRBJ2-7
v_gene: TRBV29-1
abundance: few
CDR3nt: TGCAGCGTTGAGAGGTTAAGCTCCTACGAGCAGTACTTC
CDR3aa: CSVERLSSYEQYF

d_gene: -
len: 16
j_gene: TRBJ2-7
v_gene: TRBV19
abundance: -
CDR3nt: TGTGCCAGTAGTATTGGAGATGATTCCCGCTCCTACGAGCAGTACTTC
CDR3aa: CASSIGDDSRSYEQYF

d_gene: TRBD1
len: 16
j_gene: TRBJ2-7
v_gene: TRBV2
abundance: many
CDR3nt: TGTGCCAGCAGCGACCTGACGACAGGGAGAACCTACGAGCAGTACTTC
CDR3aa: CASSDLTTGRTYEQYF

d_gene: -
len: 11
j_gene: TRBJ1-1
v_gene: TRBV19
abundance: -
CDR3nt: TGTGCTAGTTGGGGCGGAACTGTAGCTTTCTTT
CDR3aa: CASWGGTVAFF

d_gene: -
len: 14
j_gene: TRBJ1-4
v_gene: TRBV5-4
abundance: -
CDR3nt: TGTGCCAGCAGCTTGAGAGGGACGGGTGAAAAACTGTTTTTT
CDR3aa: CASSLRGTGEKLFF

d_gene: -
len: 14
j_gene: TRBJ1-5
v_gene: TRBV6-1
abundance: -
CDR3nt: TGTGCCAGCAGTGAATCCAGTGACAATCAGCCCCAGCATTTT
CDR3aa: CASSESSDNQPQHF

d_gene: TRBD2
len: 15
j_gene: TRBJ2-1
v_gene: TRBV6-1
abundance: -
CDR3nt: TGTGCCAGCAGTGCGACTAGCACCTCCTACAATGAGCAGTTCTTC
CDR3aa: CASSATSTSYNEQFF

d_gene: TRBD1
len: 14
j_gene: TRBJ2-7
v_gene: TRBV2
abundance: many
CDR3nt: TGTGCCAGCAGTGCAGACAGGGACGTGAGCGAGCAGTACTTC
CDR3aa: CASSADRDVSEQYF

d_gene: TRBD1
len: 14
j_gene: TRBJ2-5
v_gene: TRBV10-2
abundance: -
CDR3nt: TGTGCCAGCAGCCAGGACAGGGGGCCAGAGACCCAGTACTTC
CDR3aa: CASSQDRGPETQYF

d_gene: TRBD2
len: 14
j_gene: TRBJ2-7
v_gene: TRBV10-3
abundance: many
CDR3nt: TGTGCCATCAGTGGGACTAGCGGGAGAGATGAGCAGTACTTC
CDR3aa: CAISGTSGRDEQYF

d_gene: TRBD1
len: 13
j_gene: TRBJ2-1
v_gene: TRBV7-7
abundance: many
CDR3nt: TGTGCTAGCAGCTTAGACAGGGACAATGAGCAGTTCTTC
CDR3aa: CASSLDRDNEQFF

d_gene: -
len: 12
j_gene: TRBJ1-2
v_gene: TRBV29-1
abundance: -
CDR3nt: TGCAGCGTTTTGAAGGGAGAACATGGCTACACCTTC
CDR3aa: CSVLKGEHGYTF

d_gene: TRBD1
len: 14
j_gene: TRBJ1-6
v_gene: TRBV3-1
abundance: -
CDR3nt: TGTGCCAGCAGCGCAAGGGACAGTAATTCACCCCTCCACTTT
CDR3aa: CASSARDSNSPLHF

d_gene: -
len: 14
j_gene: TRBJ2-7
v_gene: TRBV7-9
abundance: -
CDR3nt: TGTGCCAGCAGCTTAGGTCTTGGGGATAGTGAGCAGTACTTC
CDR3aa: CASSLGLGDSEQYF

d_gene: TRBD1
len: 13
j_gene: TRBJ2-7
v_gene: TRBV7-9
abundance: many
CDR3nt: TGTGCCAGCAGCTTCACAGGGGGCGTCGAGCAGTACTTC
CDR3aa: CASSFTGGVEQYF

d_gene: -
len: 12
j_gene: TRBJ2-7
v_gene: TRBV6-1
abundance: many
CDR3nt: TGTGCCAGCAGTGAAGGGGGGAGCGAGCAGTACTTC
CDR3aa: CASSEGGSEQYF

d_gene: TRBD1
len: 16
j_gene: TRBJ1-2
v_gene: TRBV5-4
abundance: -
CDR3nt: TGTGCCAGCAGCGAAAAGGGACAGCCTACTAACTATGGCTACACCTTC
CDR3aa: CASSEKGQPTNYGYTF

d_gene: TRBD1
len: 14
j_gene: TRBJ2-1
v_gene: TRBV29-1
abundance: many
CDR3nt: TGCAGCGTTGAGTCTGGGGACAGGGGGCGGGAGCAGTTCTTC
CDR3aa: CSVESGDRGREQFF

d_gene: TRBD2
len: 18
j_gene: TRBJ2-5
v_gene: TRBV7-2
abundance: -
CDR3nt: TGTGCCAGCAGCTTACGGGCTAGCGGGGGGGCAGTTTCTGAGACCCAGTACTTC
CDR3aa: CASSLRASGGAVSETQYF

d_gene: -
len: 12
j_gene: TRBJ2-1
v_gene: TRBV19
abundance: many
CDR3nt: TGTGCCAGTAGTCAACGTAGAGTTGAGCAGTTCTTC
CDR3aa: CASSQRRVEQFF

d_gene: TRBD1
len: 18
j_gene: TRBJ1-5
v_gene: TRBV5-1
abundance: -
CDR3nt: TGCGCCAGCAGCGTACAGGGACAGCTAGAATATAGCAATCAGCCCCAGCATTTT
CDR3aa: CASSVQGQLEYSNQPQHF

d_gene: -
len: 16
j_gene: TRBJ2-1
v_gene: TRBV10-3
abundance: -
CDR3nt: TGTGCCGCCAGGGGAGCGGGACACGCGACCTACAATGAGCAGTTCTTC
CDR3aa: CAARGAGHATYNEQFF

d_gene: -
len: 11
j_gene: TRBJ1-2
v_gene: TRBV29-1
abundance: -
CDR3nt: TGCAGCGCCGAGGGGACCTCGGGCTACACCTTC
CDR3aa: CSAEGTSGYTF

d_gene: TRBD1
len: 12
j_gene: TRBJ2-7
v_gene: TRBV29-1
abundance: -
CDR3nt: TGCAGGTTCTCGGACAGGGCCTACGAGCAGTACTTC
CDR3aa: CRFSDRAYEQYF

d_gene: TRBD1
len: 14
j_gene: TRBJ2-1
v_gene: TRBV20-1
abundance: -
CDR3nt: TGCAGTGCTACGGACAGGGTGGTTCGCAATGAGCAGTTCTTC
CDR3aa: CSATDRVVRNEQFF

d_gene: -
len: 15
j_gene: TRBJ1-1
v_gene: TRBV12-3/TRBV12-4
abundance: few
CDR3nt: TGTGCCAGCAGTTCACATTCCGCGGGCAGGCCTGAAGCTTTCTTT
CDR3aa: CASSSHSAGRPEAFF

d_gene: -
len: 13
j_gene: TRBJ1-4
v_gene: TRBV10-3
abundance: many
CDR3nt: TGTGCCATCAGCCCCGCCCCGAATGAAAAACTGTTTTTT
CDR3aa: CAISPAPNEKLFF

d_gene: -
len: 15
j_gene: TRBJ1-5
v_gene: TRBV4-1
abundance: many
CDR3nt: TGCGCCAGCAGCCCTAGAGACAGTAGCAATCAGCCCCAGCATTTT
CDR3aa: CASSPRDSSNQPQHF

d_gene: TRBD1
len: 16
j_gene: TRBJ1-3
v_gene: TRBV10-2
abundance: many
CDR3nt: TGCGCCAGCAGTGAAGTGACAGGGGGCTCTGGAAACACCATATATTTT
CDR3aa: CASSEVTGGSGNTIYF

d_gene: -
len: 14
j_gene: TRBJ1-2
v_gene: TRBV2
abundance: many
CDR3nt: TGTGCCAGCAGTGAAGCAAGGGGTAACTATGGCTACACCTTC
CDR3aa: CASSEARGNYGYTF

d_gene: -
len: 13
j_gene: TRBJ2-7
v_gene: TRBV10-3
abundance: many
CDR3nt: TGTGCCATCAGCGACAGGCAACTATACGAGCAGTACTTC
CDR3aa: CAISDRQLYEQYF